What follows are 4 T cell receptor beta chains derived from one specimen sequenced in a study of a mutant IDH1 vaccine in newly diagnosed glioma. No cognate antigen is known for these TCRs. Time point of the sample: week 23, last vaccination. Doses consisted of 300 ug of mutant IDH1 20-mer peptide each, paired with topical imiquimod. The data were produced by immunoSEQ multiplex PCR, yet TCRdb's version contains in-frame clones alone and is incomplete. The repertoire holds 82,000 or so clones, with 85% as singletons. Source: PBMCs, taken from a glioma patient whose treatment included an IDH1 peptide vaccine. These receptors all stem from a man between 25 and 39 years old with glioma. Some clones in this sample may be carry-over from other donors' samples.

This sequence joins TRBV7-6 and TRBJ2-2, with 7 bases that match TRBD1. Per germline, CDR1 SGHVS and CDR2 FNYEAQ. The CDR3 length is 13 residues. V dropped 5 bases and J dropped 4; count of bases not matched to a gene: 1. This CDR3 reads CASSPGGTGELFF. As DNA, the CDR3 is TGTGCCAGCAGCCCAGGGGGCACCGGGGAGCTGTTTTTT. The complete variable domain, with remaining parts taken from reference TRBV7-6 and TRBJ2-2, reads GAGVSQSPRYKVTKRGQDVALRCDPISGHVSLYWYRQALGQGPEFLTYFNYEAQQDKSGLPNDRFSAERPEGSISTLTIQRTEQRDSAMYRCASSPGGTGELFFGEGSRLTVL.

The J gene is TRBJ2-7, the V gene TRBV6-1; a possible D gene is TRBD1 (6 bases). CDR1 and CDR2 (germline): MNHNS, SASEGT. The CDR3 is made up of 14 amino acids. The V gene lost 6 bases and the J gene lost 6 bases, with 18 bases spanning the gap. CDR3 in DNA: TGTGCCAGCAGCCCAGTCGGGACAATGTTCGAGCAGTACTTC. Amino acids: CASSPVGTMFEQYF.

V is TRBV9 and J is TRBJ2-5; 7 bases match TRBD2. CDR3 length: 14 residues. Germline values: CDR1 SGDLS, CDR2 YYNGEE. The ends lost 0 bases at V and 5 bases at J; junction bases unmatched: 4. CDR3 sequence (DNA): TGTGCCAGCAGCGTAGGAACTAGCGTGGAGACCCAGTACTTC. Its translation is CASSVGTSVETQYF.

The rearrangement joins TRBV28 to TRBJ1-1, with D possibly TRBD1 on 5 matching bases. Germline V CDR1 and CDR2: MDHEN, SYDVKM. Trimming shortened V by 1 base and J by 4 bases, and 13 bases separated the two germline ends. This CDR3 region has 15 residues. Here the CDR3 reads CASSLSAGRATEAFF. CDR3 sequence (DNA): TGTGCCAGCAGTTTATCGGCAGGGCGTGCCACTGAAGCTTTCTTT.